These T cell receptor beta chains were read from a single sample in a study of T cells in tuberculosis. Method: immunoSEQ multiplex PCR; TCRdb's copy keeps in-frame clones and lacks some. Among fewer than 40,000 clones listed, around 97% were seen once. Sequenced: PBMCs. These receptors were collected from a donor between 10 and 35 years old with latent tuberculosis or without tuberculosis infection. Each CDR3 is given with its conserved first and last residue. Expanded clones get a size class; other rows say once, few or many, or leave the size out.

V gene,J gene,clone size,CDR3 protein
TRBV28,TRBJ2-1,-,CASSLGQDLYNEQFF
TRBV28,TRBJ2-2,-,CASSPPGTGVGSYTGELFF
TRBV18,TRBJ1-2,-,CASSPEGQGGVGYTF
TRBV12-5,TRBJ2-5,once,CASARGGRETQYF
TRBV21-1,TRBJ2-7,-,CASSKALGQVTQYEQYF
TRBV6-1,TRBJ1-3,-,CASSSAGSGNTIYF
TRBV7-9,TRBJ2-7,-,CASSLVGDRGPAYEQYF
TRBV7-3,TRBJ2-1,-,CASSHRDRNYNEQFF
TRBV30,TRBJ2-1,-,CAWALAPEQFF
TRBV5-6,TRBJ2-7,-,CASSSGTPISEQYF
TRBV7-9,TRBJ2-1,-,CASSPTTTSHNEQFF
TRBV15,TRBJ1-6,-,CATSSGDRGSPLHF
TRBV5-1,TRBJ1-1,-,CASSLYQGDTEAFF
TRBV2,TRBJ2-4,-,CASSETTSGGAKNIQYF
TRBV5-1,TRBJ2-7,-,CASRLVVTGGFYEQYF
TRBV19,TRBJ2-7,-,CASSRDRRSYEQYF
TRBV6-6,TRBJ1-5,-,CASSSGQRNSNQPQHF
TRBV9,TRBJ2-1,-,CASSVEGGSLYNEQFF
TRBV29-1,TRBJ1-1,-,CSVENADRNTEAFF
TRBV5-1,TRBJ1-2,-,CASSLDLGQGNGYTF
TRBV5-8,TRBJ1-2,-,CASSLDYPGQGNYGYTF
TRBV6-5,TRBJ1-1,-,CASSRDRRLWTEAFF
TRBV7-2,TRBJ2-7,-,CASSFAGGGGVEQYF
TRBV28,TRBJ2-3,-,CASSLVAGGADTQYF
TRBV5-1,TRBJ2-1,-,CASSLDLAGARSYNEQFF
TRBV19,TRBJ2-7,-,CASARTSGSLYEQYF
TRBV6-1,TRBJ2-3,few,CASSGRLRQDTQYF
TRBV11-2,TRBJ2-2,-,CASSQGLNTGELFF
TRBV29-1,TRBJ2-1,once,CSVLDFPYNEQFF
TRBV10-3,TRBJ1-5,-,CAISSGGVGQPQHF
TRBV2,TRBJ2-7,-,CASSVADFYEQYF
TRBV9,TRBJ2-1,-,CASSAHPETSREVDEQFF
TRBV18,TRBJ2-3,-,CASSGTSPYTDTQYF
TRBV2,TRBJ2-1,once,CASRKGGGNEQFF
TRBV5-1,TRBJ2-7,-,CASSLDGAYEQYF
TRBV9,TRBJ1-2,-,CASSVGGRASYGYTF
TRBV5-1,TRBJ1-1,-,CASSLAQGHTEAFF
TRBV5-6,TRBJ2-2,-,CASSPGQGGTGELFF
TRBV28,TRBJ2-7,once,CASSLTSGYPYEQYF